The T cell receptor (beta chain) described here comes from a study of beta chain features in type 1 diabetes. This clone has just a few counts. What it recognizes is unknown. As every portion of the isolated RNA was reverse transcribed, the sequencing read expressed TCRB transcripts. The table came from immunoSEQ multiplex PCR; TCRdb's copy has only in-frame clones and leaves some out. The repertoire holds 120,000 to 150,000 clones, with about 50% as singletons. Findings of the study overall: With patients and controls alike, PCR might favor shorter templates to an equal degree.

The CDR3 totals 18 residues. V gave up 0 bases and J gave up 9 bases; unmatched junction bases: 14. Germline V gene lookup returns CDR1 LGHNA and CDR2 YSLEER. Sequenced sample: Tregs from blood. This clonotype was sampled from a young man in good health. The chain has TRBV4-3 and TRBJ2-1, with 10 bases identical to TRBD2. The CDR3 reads CASSQDASGSLGRGEQFF. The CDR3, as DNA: TGCGCCAGCAGCCAAGATGCTAGCGGGAGTCTGGGTCGCGGTGAGCAGTTCTTC.